The 3 T cell receptor beta chains given below trace back to one sample, sequenced in a study of blood T cell repertoires in COVID-19. Data came from immunoSEQ multiplex PCR; TCRdb stores just in-frame clones and leaves some out. The repertoire holds more than 150,000 clones, with about four fifths as singletons. Sample: peripheral blood. The receptors come from a woman at least 80 years old with COVID-19, enrolled during active disease.

This clone was picked up one time. The chain is built from TRBV4-1 and TRBJ1-6; no firm D call. Germline CDR1 is MGHRA and CDR2 is YSYEKL. This CDR3 is 14 amino acids long. The ends were cut back, 1 base at V and 6 bases at J, with 7 bases in the middle. The DNA of the CDR3 is TGCGCCAGCAGCCAAGGGGCGGGTAATTCACCCCTCCACTTT. This sequence encodes CASSQGAGNSPLHF.

The rearrangement uses TRBV5-1 and TRBJ2-2; D is unclear. V was trimmed by 8 bases and J by 0 bases, leaving 11 bases between them. This CDR3 is 14 amino acids long. Per the germline V gene, CDR1 is SGHRS and CDR2 is YFSETQ. The CDR3 nucleotides are TGCGCCAGTTCTGGCATTTCGAACACCGGGGAGCTGTTTTTT. This gives the protein CASSGISNTGELFF.

The chain uses TRBV6-6 and TRBJ2-7, with 9 bases matching TRBD1. After removal of 10 bases from V and 2 bases from J, the junction contained 15 bases not matched to a gene. The CDR3 totals 16 residues. Germline V gene sequence: CDR1 MNHNY, CDR2 SVGAGI (reference sequence). CDR3 in amino acids: CATLGQGLVWAYEQYF. The CDR3 DNA reads as TGTGCCACTCTAGGACAGGGGCTGGTATGGGCCTACGAGCAGTACTTC.